This T cell receptor beta chain was sequenced in a study of cytomegalovirus exposure and HLA in healthy donors (dated by TCRdb to the late 2010s). At the level of the whole study: An earlier analysis of approximately 640 of the donors reported roughly 270 Gb of sequence data and 117 million unique TCR beta sequences from approximately 180 million T cells. An early release covering more than 500 HLA-typed donors comprised 300 to 350 gigabases of sequencing data and around 80 million unique TCR sequences. Of the 398 genotyped donors, 81% fell in the genetic ancestry cluster associated with self-reported Caucasian donors. The aim of the study was to test whether cataloging public T cell receptors could identify signatures of past pathogen exposure. The study used immunosequencing to profile the T cell repertoires of under 700 subjects and linked those repertoires to cytomegalovirus serostatus. Besides the first cohort of roughly 660 subjects, a separate validation cohort made up of roughly 120 different subjects was used. The study combined high-throughput TCR immunosequencing, statistical association of individual TCRs with disease status, and machine learning to predict cytomegalovirus infection status. A later analysis re-analyzed previously published TCR beta repertoires from about 730 donors and added high-resolution HLA genotyping to study TCR occurrence patterns. Rather than drawing on any new phenotypic data, the later analysis identified candidate immune exposures from TCR beta sequences and the way those sequences occurred across donors. An earlier analysis of approximately 580 of the donors used high-throughput TCR beta sequencing to judge whether each TCR beta V gene segment behaved as functional or pseudogenic. Alongside the repertoire data, information on donor age, sex, ethnicity and CMV serostatus was compiled. A later genetic analysis took genome-wide SNP genotypes for about 55% of the 666 donors and used that subset as a discovery cohort. Every repertoire in the discovery cohort had been generated on one and the same sequencing platform. Both class I and class II loci were covered by HLA typing, at four-digit resolution. The number of typed donors differed by locus: roughly 629-640 for A, B, C, DRB1 and DQB1; approximately 520 for DQA1; some 590 for DPA1; and 400 to 480 for DPB1. Roughly five DR-DQ haplotypes were handled as single units for association and clustering, since linkage in the cohort was strong. Among about 400 genotyped donors of the cohort, an average of roughly 230,000 unique TCR beta nucleotide sequences was sequenced per donor, of which roughly 17% were non-productive. On the study overall, not on this receptor specifically: Most TCR sequences were observed very rarely across donors, whereas some public TCRs were present in many individuals. For the cohort, immune exposure information was limited to CMV serostatus. Linkage disequilibrium might explain the correlated functional status among segregating V segments, but an unknown experimental factor could not be excluded. This cohort had only TCR beta chains sequenced, and the lack of alpha or paired-chain data limited which features could be detected. Cytomegalovirus status was reported to be diagnosed by the classifier with high specificity and sensitivity in both the original and validation cohorts. A later analysis found that most CMV-associated TCR beta chains appeared HLA-restricted, with HLA associations seemingly driven largely by CMV exposure. The authors suggested that the approach could potentially be extended to other disease states and immunological phenotypes. Some IMGT-functional V segments, including TRBV6-2 and TRBV6-3, could not be distinguished by the 87-base-pair reads and were therefore excluded. An association between a missense DCLRE1C variant and V-gene and J-gene trimming of TCR beta chains was found in a later genetic analysis and replicated in an independent cohort. A further reported finding was that TCR beta sequences accurately predicted the HLA-A and HLA-B alleles for most subjects in the first cohort. A later genetic analysis reported fewer N-insertions in productive TCRs among donors in an Asian-associated ancestry cluster than the approximately 700-donor mean. A later analysis associated 16,951 TCR beta sequences with specific HLA alleles at a false discovery rate of 0.05. According to a later analysis, parvovirus B19, influenza, CMV and Epstein-Barr virus appeared linked to several top co-occurrence clusters. Over 15 rarely observed V segments, including chromosome 9 orphons, were excluded from the earlier analysis of a few hundred of the donors because counts were too low. Sequencing depth was assumed to be roughly uniform across donors in the presence/absence analyses, though that assumption may not hold. According to a later analysis, TCR association rates differed among HLA loci, with DRB1 alleles showing the most associated TCRs and HLA-C alleles showing the fewest. In vitro tests confirmed that a few of the cytomegalovirus-associated TCR beta chains recognize cytomegalovirus antigens. An earlier analysis of roughly 570 of the donors showed that most TCR beta V segments appeared in productive rearrangements either about 87% or about 30% of the time, which broadly matched IMGT annotations. A later analysis found that HLA-associated TCR beta chains were more clonally expanded and had lower generation probabilities than equally common non-associated chains. A total of 150 to 200 TCR beta chains were listed by the study as associated with cytomegalovirus. The sequencing pipeline was judged likely to have produced a cluster of highly shared sequence variants as a technical artifact. When HLA alleles, especially DR and DQ, strongly co-occurred, TCR associations were difficult to assign to individual alleles. HLA typing was unavailable for some donors at each locus, so association tests used only the typed subset.

Reading from cysteine to phenylalanine, the CDR3 counts 14 amino acids. Solely the CDR3 DNA is kept, with 42 bases framed from the first base. V is trimmed back by 5 bases and J by 2 bases, and the junction contains 4 bases that no gene match accounts for. From a lookup of the germline V gene, CDR1 and CDR2 are MNHEY and SVGAGI. In the case of this clone: What antigen it recognizes has not been identified. Qualities for individual bases were not recorded, and no much larger clone is one base off.

The library was prepared using the immunoSEQ multiplex PCR assay. For the multiplex PCR, a mixture combining 60 forward primers for TCR Vbeta segments and 13 reverse primers for TCR Jbeta segments was used. A multiplex PCR assay on genomic DNA amplified the CDR3 region of rearranged TCR beta genes. The Illumina HiSeq System was used to sequence the amplified TCR beta libraries as 87-base-pair reads. For the original study's pipeline: Across the 500 to 750 repertoires, a later analysis counted some 81 million unique TCR beta chains, about 10 million of which were shared by at least two donors. A nearest-neighbor algorithm error-corrected the raw reads and collapsed the reads into unique sequences, merging closely related sequences to remove PCR and sequencing errors. CDR3 sequences were aligned to IMGT reference sequences to assign V, D and J gene segments. For a sequence to be retained, a match of at least six nucleotides was required to both a V gene segment and a J gene segment. A rearrangement counted as productive if the CDR3 had no stop codons and remained in frame with V and J, and every other rearrangement counted as non-productive. CDR3 was defined according to IMGT convention as the region running from the second conserved V-encoded cysteine to the conserved J-encoded phenylalanine. In an earlier analysis of roughly 580 of the donors, sequences lacking an unambiguous match to a single V gene segment were excluded. In an earlier analysis of approximately 500 of the donors, a V segment was called functional when productive rearrangements were above 56.7%, and segregating when the standard deviation between donors exceeded 5%. A statistical classification framework was developed to diagnose cytomegalovirus status using the catalog of TCR beta chain sequences. In a later analysis, V and J genes were assigned by comparing TCR nucleotide sequences against IMGT/GENE-DB human TR gene sequences. Using the TCRdist pipeline, a later analysis assigned CDR3 sequences along with most-parsimonious VDJ recombination scenarios. In a later analysis, each TCR beta chain was defined by its CDR3 amino acid sequence together with its V-gene family, and reads lacking a unique V-gene family were excluded. As a way to deal with suspected cross-contamination and a sequencing artifact, a later analysis dropped over 550 nucleotide sequences that were highly shared and had low generation probability. A later analysis calculated a clonal expansion index for each public chain from normalized within-repertoire ranks of inferred template counts. In a later analysis, generation probabilities were computed with a VDJ recombination model fitted to out-of-frame rearrangements, and the resulting probabilities were checked against IGoR. In a later analysis, hypergeometric tests were used to score TCR-TCR, TCR-HLA and TCR-CMV co-occurrence, with a repertoire-size bias correction applied to TCR pairs. A later analysis estimated false discovery rates by permuting HLA or CMV assignments 20 times. In a later analysis, co-occurring TCRs were grouped with DBSCAN, and TCRdist sequence similarity was added when clustering was performed within HLA-allele-positive subsets. Co-occurrence clustering excluded repertoires with fewer than 30,000 or more than 120,000 public chains, plus five with anomalous nucleotide sharing. Sourced from immuneACCESS, this table was stored by TCRdb with only in-frame sequences that have V and J called. A share of the clones is absent; for the studies checked, an unresolved V gene accounts for under half, and the remainder has no known explanation. V and J calls and clone size are copied from that table; D and trimming were computed from the DNA. Present in this sample are 99,000 or so clones, 60% to 80% of which were seen just once. The leading ten clones occupy 8.6% of the sample.

The cohort consisted of hundreds of healthy bone marrow donors. At the time of sampling, every cohort member was nominally healthy, though immune exposures that went unrecorded were likely present. The donor was CMV seropositive and belonged to the group of 250 to 300 seropositive cohort members. Each donor provided a peripheral blood sample, and peripheral blood mononuclear cells were used for TCR beta sequencing. The Qiagen DNeasy Blood Extraction Kit was used to extract genomic DNA from the blood cell samples. This clonotype was sampled from a woman aged 40 to 50 in good health and CMV-seropositive. Sequenced sample: PBMCs. The sequence joins TRBV6-5 to TRBJ2-7; TRBD1 matches 9 bases in the middle. The CDR3 here reads CASSLRQGAYEQYF. The DNA sequence is given as TGTGCCAGCAGTCTACGACAGGGGGCCTACGAGCAGTACTTC.